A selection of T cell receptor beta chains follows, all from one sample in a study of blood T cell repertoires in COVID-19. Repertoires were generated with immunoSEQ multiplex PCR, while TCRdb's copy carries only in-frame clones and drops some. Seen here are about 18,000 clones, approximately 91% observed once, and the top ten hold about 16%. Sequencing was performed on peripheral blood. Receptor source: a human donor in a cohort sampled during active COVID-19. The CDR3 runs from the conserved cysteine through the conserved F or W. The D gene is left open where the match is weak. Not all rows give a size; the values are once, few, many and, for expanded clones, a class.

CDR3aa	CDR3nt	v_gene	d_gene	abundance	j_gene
CATSDFTSGRAYEQFF	TGTGCCACCAGTGATTTCACTAGCGGGAGGGCCTATGAGCAGTTCTTC	TRBV24-1	TRBD2	-	TRBJ2-1
CASSLGRGRGREKLFF	TGTGCCAGCAGCTTAGGCCGTGGCAGGGGGCGGGAAAAACTGTTTTTT	TRBV13	TRBD1	-	TRBJ1-4
CASSSSDRGSPLHF	TGTGCCAGCAGCTCCTCAGACAGGGGTTCACCCCTCCACTTT	TRBV27	TRBD1	few	TRBJ1-6
CATSRDSGFAYGYTF	TGTGCCACCAGCAGAGATTCAGGGTTCGCCTATGGCTACACCTTC	TRBV15	-	-	TRBJ1-2
CASSPVSGEGETQYF	TGTGCCAGCAGCCCCGTTAGCGGGGAAGGAGAGACCCAGTACTTC	TRBV6-5	TRBD2	-	TRBJ2-5
CAISASRGQTEAFF	TGTGCCATCAGTGCCTCCAGGGGTCAGACTGAAGCTTTCTTT	TRBV10-3	-	-	TRBJ1-1
CASSVKQGTTYGYTF	TGTGCCAGCAGTGTCAAACAGGGGACGACCTATGGCTACACCTTC	TRBV2	TRBD1	-	TRBJ1-2
CASSADRGSYNEQFF	TGTGCCAGCAGCGCTGACAGGGGATCCTACAATGAGCAGTTCTTC	TRBV7-3	TRBD1	-	TRBJ2-1
CASSWGDRGLSSPLHF	TGCGCCAGCAGCTGGGGGGACAGGGGGCTCAGTTCACCCCTCCACTTT	TRBV5-1	TRBD1	-	TRBJ1-6
CATSDFGLAGTDTQYF	TGTGCCACCAGTGATTTCGGGCTAGCGGGCACAGATACGCAGTATTTT	TRBV24-1	TRBD2	-	TRBJ2-3
CASSPLRGRTEAFF	TGTGCCAGCAGCCCACTCCGGGGGAGGACTGAAGCTTTCTTT	TRBV11-2	-	-	TRBJ1-1
CASSAGLAGGPGELFF	TGTGCCAGCAGCGCGGGACTAGCGGGAGGCCCCGGGGAGCTGTTTTTT	TRBV5-4	TRBD2	-	TRBJ2-2
CASSALNTEAFF	TGCGCCAGCAGTGCCCTTAACACTGAAGCTTTCTTT	TRBV10-2	-	-	TRBJ1-1
CASSRDRERSGNEQYF	TGTGCCAGCAGCAGGGACAGGGAAAGAAGTGGCAACGAGCAGTACTTC	TRBV13	TRBD1	-	TRBJ2-7
CASSQDPGLANNEQFF	TGCGCCAGCAGCCAAGACCCGGGACTAGCAAACAATGAGCAGTTCTTC	TRBV4-1	TRBD2	-	TRBJ2-1
CSASGTGALNSPLHF	TGCAGTGCTAGTGGGACAGGGGCGCTTAATTCACCCCTCCACTTT	TRBV20-1	TRBD1	-	TRBJ1-6
CASLISGPTGELFF	TGTGCCAGCCTAATTAGCGGGCCCACCGGGGAGCTGTTTTTT	TRBV28	TRBD2	-	TRBJ2-2
CASSQVVSSEQGHTGELFF	TGTGCCAGCAGCCAAGTTGTCTCGTCCGAACAGGGGCACACCGGGGAGCTGTTTTTT	TRBV4-2	TRBD1	-	TRBJ2-2
CASSDRPAFSGNTIYF	TGTGCCAGCAGCGACAGGCCGGCCTTCTCTGGAAACACCATATATTTT	TRBV21-1	-	-	TRBJ1-3
CASSILAGGTDTQYF	TGTGCCAGTAGTATACTTGCGGGGGGCACAGATACGCAGTATTTT	TRBV19	TRBD2	-	TRBJ2-3
CATILRGEGYSQPQHF	TGTGCCACTATCCTCCGGGGGGAGGGCTATTCTCAGCCCCAGCATTTT	TRBV19	-	medium-sized	TRBJ1-5
CAWGRLTGIGSPLHF	TGTGCCTGGGGTAGACTGACAGGGATAGGTTCACCCCTCCACTTT	TRBV30	TRBD1	-	TRBJ1-6
CANRSGMGAVETQYF	TGTGCTAATAGGTCCGGCATGGGGGCGGTGGAGACCCAGTACTTC	TRBV12-5	-	few	TRBJ2-5
CASSQDRDRGPFSGANVLTF	TGTGCCAGCAGCCAAGATCGAGACAGGGGTCCCTTCTCTGGGGCCAACGTCCTGACTTTC	TRBV14	TRBD1	-	TRBJ2-6
CASSSGTGDGYTF	TGTGCCAGCAGCTCCGGGACAGGGGACGGCTACACCTTC	TRBV7-9	TRBD1	few	TRBJ1-2
CASRVTGGTGELFF	TGTGCCAGCAGGGTGACGGGGGGGACCGGGGAGCTGTTTTTT	TRBV6-5	TRBD2	few	TRBJ2-2
CASSVEPTNEKLFF	TGTGCCAGCAGCGTAGAGCCAACTAATGAAAAACTGTTTTTT	TRBV9	-	-	TRBJ1-4
CASGGVPPYEQYF	TGTGCCTCCGGGGGGGTACCGCCCTACGAGCAGTACTTC	TRBV7-9	TRBD2	-	TRBJ2-7
CASSPTGDTEAFF	TGTGCCAGCAGTCCGACAGGGGACACTGAAGCTTTCTTT	TRBV6-5	TRBD1	-	TRBJ1-1
CASSPAPQANNSPLHF	TGCGCCAGCAGCCCGGCCCCACAGGCGAATAATTCACCCCTCCACTTT	TRBV5-1	-	-	TRBJ1-6
CASSHPSTSRSSYEQYF	TGTGCCAGCAGCCATCCATCGACTAGCAGGTCGTCCTACGAGCAGTACTTC	TRBV3-1/TRBV3-2	TRBD2	-	TRBJ2-7